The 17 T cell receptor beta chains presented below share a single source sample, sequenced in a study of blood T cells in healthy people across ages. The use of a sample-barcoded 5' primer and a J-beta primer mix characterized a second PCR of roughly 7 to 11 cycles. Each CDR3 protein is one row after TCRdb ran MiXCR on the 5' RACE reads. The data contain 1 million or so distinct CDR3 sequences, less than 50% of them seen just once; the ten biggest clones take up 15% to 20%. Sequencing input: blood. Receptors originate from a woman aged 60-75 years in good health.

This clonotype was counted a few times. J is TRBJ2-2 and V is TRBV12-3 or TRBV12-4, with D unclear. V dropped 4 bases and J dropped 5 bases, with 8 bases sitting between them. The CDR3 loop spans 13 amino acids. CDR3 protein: CASSSRGTGELFF. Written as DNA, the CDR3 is TGTGCCAGCAGTTCCCGTGGGACCGGGGAGCTGTTTTTT.

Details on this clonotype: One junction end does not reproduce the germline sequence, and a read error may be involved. In DNA form, the CDR3 reads TGTGCCAGCAGCCTAAGACTAAACACAGATACGCAGTATTTT. Translation gives CASSLRLNTDTQYF. The chain couples TRBV5-1 to TRBJ2-3; D may be TRBD2 (5 bases). Germline V lookup: CDR1 SGHRS, CDR2 YFSETQ. The CDR3 is 14 residues long.

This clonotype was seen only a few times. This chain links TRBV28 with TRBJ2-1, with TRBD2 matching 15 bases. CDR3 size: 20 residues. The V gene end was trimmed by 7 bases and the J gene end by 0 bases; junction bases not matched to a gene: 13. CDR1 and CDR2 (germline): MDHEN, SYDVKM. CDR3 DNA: TGTGCCAGCACCCTTCTGATTGGACTAGCGGGAGGGGACTCCTACAATGAGCAGTTCTTC. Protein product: CASTLLIGLAGGDSYNEQFF.

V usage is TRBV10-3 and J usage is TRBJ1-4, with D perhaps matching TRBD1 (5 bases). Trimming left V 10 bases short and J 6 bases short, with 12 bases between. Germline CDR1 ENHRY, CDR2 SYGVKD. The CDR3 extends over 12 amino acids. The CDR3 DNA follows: TGTGCCACCCAGGGTCTGGATGAAAAACTGTTTTTT. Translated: CATQGLDEKLFF.

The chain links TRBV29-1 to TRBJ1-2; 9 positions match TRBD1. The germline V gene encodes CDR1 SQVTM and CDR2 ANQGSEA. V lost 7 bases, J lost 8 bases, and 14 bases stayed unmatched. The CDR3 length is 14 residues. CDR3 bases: TGCAGCGCCGGAGACACAGGGGGCGCGGGGGGCTACACCTTC. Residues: CSAGDTGGAGGYTF.

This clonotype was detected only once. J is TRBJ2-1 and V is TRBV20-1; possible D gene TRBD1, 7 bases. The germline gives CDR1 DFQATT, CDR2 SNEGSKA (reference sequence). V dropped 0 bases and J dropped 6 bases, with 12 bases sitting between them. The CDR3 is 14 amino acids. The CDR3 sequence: CSARDAGQPNEQFF. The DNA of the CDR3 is TGCAGTGCTAGAGATGCGGGACAGCCCAATGAGCAGTTCTTC.

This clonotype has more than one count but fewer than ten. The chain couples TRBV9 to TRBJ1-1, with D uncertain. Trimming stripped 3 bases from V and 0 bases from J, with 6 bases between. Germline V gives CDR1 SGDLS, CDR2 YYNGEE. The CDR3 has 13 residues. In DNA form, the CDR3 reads TGTGCCAGCAGCGCCGGGATGAACACTGAAGCTTTCTTT. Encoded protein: CASSAGMNTEAFF. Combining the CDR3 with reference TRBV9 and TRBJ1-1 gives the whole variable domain DSGVTQTPKHLITATGQRVTLRCSPRSGDLSVYWYQQSLDQGLQFLIQYYNGEERAKGNILERFSAQQFPDLHSELNLSSLELGDSALYFCASSAGMNTEAFFGQGTRLTVV.

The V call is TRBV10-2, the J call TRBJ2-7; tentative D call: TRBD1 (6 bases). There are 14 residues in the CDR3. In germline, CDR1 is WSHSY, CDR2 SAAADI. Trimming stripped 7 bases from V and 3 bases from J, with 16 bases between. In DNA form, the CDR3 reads TGCGCCAGCAATGATAAGACAGGATACTACGAGCAGTACTTC. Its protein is CASNDKTGYYEQYF.

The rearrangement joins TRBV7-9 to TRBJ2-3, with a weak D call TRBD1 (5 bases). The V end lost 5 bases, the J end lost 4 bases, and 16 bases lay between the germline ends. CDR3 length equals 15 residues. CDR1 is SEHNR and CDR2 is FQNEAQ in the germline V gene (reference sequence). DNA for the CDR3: TGTGCCAGCAGCCCTAGAGCAGGGCGGTCAGATACGCAGTATTTT. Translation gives CASSPRAGRSDTQYF. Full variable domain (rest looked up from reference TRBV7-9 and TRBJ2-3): DTGVSQNPRHKITKRGQNVTFRCDPISEHNRLYWYRQTLGQGPEFLTYFQNEAQLEKSRLLSDRFSAERPKGSFSTLEIQRTEQGDSAMYLCASSPRAGRSDTQYFGPGTRLTVL.

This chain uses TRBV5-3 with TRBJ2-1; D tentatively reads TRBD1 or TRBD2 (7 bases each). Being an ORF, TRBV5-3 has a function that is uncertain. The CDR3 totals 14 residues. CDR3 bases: TGTGCTTGGGGGGAGGGGGCTTCCTACAATGAGCAGTTCTTC. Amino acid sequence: CAWGEGASYNEQFF.

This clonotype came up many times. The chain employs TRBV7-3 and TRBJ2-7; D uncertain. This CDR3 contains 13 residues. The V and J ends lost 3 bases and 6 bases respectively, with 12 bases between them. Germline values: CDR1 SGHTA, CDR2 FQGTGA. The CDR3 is CASSLLVGLEQYF. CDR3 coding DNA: TGTGCCAGCAGCTTGCTGGTTGGGCTCGAGCAGTACTTC.

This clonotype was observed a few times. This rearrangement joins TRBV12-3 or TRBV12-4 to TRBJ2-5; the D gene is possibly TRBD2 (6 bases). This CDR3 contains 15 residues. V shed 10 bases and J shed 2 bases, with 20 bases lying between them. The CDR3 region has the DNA TGTGCCACCTCGTCGGAGGGAGTCGGTCAAGAGACCCAGTACTTC. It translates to CATSSEGVGQETQYF.

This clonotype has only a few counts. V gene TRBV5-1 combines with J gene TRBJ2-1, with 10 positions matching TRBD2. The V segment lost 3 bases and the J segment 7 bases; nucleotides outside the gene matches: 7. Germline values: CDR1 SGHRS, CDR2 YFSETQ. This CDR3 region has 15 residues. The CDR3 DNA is TGCGCCAGCAGCTCCGGAGCGGGAGGGCCGAATGAGCAGTTCTTC. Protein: CASSSGAGGPNEQFF.

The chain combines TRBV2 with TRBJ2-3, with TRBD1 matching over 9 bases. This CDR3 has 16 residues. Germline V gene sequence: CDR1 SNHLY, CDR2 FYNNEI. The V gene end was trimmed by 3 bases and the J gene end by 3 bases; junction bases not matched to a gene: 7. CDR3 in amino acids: CASSDSGTGSTDTQYF. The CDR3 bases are TGTGCCAGCAGTGATTCCGGGACAGGGTCAACAGATACGCAGTATTTT.

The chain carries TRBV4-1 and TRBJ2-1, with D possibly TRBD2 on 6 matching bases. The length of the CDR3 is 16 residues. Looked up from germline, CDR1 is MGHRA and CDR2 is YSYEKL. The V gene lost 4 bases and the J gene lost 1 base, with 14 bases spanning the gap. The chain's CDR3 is CASSPLGGLSYNEQFF. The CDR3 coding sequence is TGCGCCAGCAGCCCGCTCGGGGGACTGTCCTACAATGAGCAGTTCTTC.

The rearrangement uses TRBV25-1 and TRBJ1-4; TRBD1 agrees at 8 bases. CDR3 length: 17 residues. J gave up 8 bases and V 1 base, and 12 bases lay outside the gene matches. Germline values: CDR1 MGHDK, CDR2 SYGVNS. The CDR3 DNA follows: TGTGCCAGCAGTGAATTGGGCCGACAGGGGCGAAGGGAAAAACTGTTTTTT. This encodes CASSELGRQGRREKLFF.

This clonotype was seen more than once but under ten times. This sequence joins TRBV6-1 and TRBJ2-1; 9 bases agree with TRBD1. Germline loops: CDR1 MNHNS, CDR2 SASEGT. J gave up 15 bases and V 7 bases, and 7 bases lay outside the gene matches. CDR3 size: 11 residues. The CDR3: CASITGQGMFF. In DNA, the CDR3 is TGTGCCAGCATAACGGGACAGGGAATGTTCTTC.